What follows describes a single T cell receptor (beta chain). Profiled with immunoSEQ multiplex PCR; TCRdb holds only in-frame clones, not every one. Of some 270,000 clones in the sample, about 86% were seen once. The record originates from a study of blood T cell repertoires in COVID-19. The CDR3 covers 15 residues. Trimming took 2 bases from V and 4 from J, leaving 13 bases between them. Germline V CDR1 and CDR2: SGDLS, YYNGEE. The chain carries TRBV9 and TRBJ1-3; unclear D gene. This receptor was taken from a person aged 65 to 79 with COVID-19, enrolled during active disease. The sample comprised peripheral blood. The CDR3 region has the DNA TGTGCCAGCAGCGTTTCCGGGGAGTGGGGAAACACCATATATTTT. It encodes CASSVSGEWGNTIYF.